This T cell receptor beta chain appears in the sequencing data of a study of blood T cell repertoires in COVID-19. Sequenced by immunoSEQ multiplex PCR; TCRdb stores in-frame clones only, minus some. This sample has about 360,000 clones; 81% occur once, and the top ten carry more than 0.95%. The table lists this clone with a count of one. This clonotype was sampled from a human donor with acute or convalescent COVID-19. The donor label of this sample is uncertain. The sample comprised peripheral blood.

The CDR3 loop is CSVDGLGQGSSYGYTF. The CDR3 DNA sequence: TGCAGCGTTGACGGGCTGGGACAGGGTTCGTCCTATGGCTACACCTTC. The V call is TRBV29-1, the J call TRBJ1-2, with TRBD1 matching over 9 bases. Unmatched junction bases numbered 12, after V lost 3 bases and J lost 4 bases. Germline V gives CDR1 SQVTM, CDR2 ANQGSEA. The CDR3 contains 16 residues.